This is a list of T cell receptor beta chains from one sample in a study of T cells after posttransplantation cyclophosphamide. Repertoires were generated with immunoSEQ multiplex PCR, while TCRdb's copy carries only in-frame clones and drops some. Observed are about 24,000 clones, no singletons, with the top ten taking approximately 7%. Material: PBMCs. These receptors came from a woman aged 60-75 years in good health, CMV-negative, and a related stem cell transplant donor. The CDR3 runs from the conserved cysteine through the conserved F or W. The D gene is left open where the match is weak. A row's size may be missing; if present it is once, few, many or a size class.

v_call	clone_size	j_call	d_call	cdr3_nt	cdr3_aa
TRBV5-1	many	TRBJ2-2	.	TGCGCCAGCAGCCGCGGGGACGTTAACACCGGGGAGCTGTTTTTT	CASSRGDVNTGELFF
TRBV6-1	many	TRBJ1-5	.	TGTGCCAGCAGTGAACCGGTCGCAGGCGGGCAGCCCCAGCATTTT	CASSEPVAGGQPQHF
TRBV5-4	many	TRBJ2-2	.	TGTGCCAGCAGCTTGTTACCAGGGGCGGAGACCGGGGAGCTGTTTTTT	CASSLLPGAETGELFF
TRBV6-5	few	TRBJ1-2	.	TGTGCCAGCAGCCCGGAGGCTGACTATGGCTACACCTTC	CASSPEADYGYTF
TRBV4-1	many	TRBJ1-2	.	TGCGCCAGCAGCCAAACTACAGGGAACTATGGCTACACCTTC	CASSQTTGNYGYTF
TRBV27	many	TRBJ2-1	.	TGTGCCAGCAGGATTGGGGGGACAGTTCACAATGAGCAGTTCTTC	CASRIGGTVHNEQFF
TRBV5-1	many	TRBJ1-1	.	TGCGCCAGCAGCTTGGGACAGGCGAACACTGAAGCTTTCTTT	CASSLGQANTEAFF
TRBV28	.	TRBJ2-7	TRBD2	TGTGCCAGCAGTGGGGCGGGAGGGCCTTTGCCGTCCTACGAGCAGTACTTC	CASSGAGGPLPSYEQYF
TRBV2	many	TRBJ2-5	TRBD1	TGTGCCAGCAGAGTGGACAGGGGGCGAGAGGAGACCCAGTACTTC	CASRVDRGREETQYF
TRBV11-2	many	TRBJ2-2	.	TGTGCCAGCAGCCTACAGAGCCCAAGCCTGACCGGGGAGCTGTTTTTT	CASSLQSPSLTGELFF
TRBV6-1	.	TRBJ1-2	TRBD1	TGTGCCGGTGGGGACAGGGCCGTTAACTATGGCTACACCTTC	CAGGDRAVNYGYTF
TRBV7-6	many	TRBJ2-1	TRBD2	TGTGCCAGCAGCTTAGGTCCGTCGGGAGGGTACAATGAGCAGTTCTTC	CASSLGPSGGYNEQFF
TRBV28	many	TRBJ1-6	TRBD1	TGTGCCAGCAGTTTAACAGGGGTGAATTCACCCCTCCACTTT	CASSLTGVNSPLHF
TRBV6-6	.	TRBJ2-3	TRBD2	TGTGCCAGCAGATACGCGACTAGCGGGGTTGCAGATACGCAGTATTTT	CASRYATSGVADTQYF
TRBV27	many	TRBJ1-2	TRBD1	TGTGCCAGCAGTAGACGCAGGACAGGAGTCACTAACTATGGCTACACCTTC	CASSRRRTGVTNYGYTF
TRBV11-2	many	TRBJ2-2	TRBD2	TGTGCCAGCAGCCCCCGGACTAGCGGGAGAACCGGGGAGCTGTTTTTT	CASSPRTSGRTGELFF
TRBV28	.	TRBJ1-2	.	TGTGCCAGCAGTCAAACTGACGGGGATGGCTACACCTTC	CASSQTDGDGYTF
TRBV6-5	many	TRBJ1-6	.	TGTGCCAGCAGTTATTTTGCAGGGAATTCACCCCTCCACTTT	CASSYFAGNSPLHF